The T cell receptor (beta chain) under discussion was sequenced for a study of identical twins. Trimming cost V 1 base and J 0 bases, with 22 bases left between them. This CDR3 region has 19 residues. Germline CDR1 SQVTM, CDR2 ANQGSEA. Through template switching, a universal primer site was introduced, and the cDNA contained unique molecular identifiers. TCRdb redid the calling of the 5' RACE reads with MiXCR, one entry per CDR3 protein. Found here are hundreds of thousands of distinct CDR3 sequences, 20% to 25% of them singletons; the top ten hold approximately 0.52%. This clonotype was detected only a few times. What it binds is not known. Study observations and caveats: With beta out-of-frame sequences, excess sharing by twins was weaker. Invariant MAIT and iNKT cells may have partly biased zero-insertion analyses.

The data also belong to a second study, concerning yellow fever vaccine responses in identical twins.

The clonotype originates from a woman aged 18-29 years in good health. V gene TRBV29-1 combines with J gene TRBJ2-4; the D is unclear. The sample comprised CD4+ T cells sorted from blood. CDR3 nucleotide sequence: TGCAGCGTTGAAGTTTCGGGCGTTCGTGGTGGGAAAGCCAAAAACATTCAGTACTTC. This codes for CSVEVSGVRGGKAKNIQYF.